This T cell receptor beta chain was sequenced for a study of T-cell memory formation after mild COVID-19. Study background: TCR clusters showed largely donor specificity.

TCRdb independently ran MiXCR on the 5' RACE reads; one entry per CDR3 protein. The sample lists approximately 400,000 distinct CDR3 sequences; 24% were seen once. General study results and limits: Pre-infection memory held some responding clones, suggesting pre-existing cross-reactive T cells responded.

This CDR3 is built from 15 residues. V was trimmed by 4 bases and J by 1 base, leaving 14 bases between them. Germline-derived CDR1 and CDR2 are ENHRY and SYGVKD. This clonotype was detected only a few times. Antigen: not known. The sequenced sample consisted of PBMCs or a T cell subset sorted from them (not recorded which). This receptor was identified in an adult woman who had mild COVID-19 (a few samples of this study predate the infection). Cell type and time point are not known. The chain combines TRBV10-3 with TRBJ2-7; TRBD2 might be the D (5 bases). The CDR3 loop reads CAISGEGPGSYEQYF. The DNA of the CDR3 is TGTGCCATCAGTGGAGAGGGCCCGGGGTCCTACGAGCAGTACTTC.